This TCR beta chain stems from a study of blood T cell repertoires in COVID-19. Study at large: Acute and convalescent COVID-19 samples came from the United States, Italy and Spain. PBMCs, B-cell-depleted T cells, or T cells were the source of the cDNA or gDNA that made up the material.

How the authors handled the data: From reference gene primer amplification, estimates of nucleated cell counts were derived. Using immunoSEQ multiplex PCR, the repertoire was profiled, and TCRdb retains in-frame clones only, with some absent. From that table come the V and J calls and clone size; the DNA was used to work out D and trimming. The profile shows more than 200,000 clones, 70% to 90% of them singletons. Germline V gene lookup returns CDR1 MNHEY and CDR2 SMNVEV (reference sequence). This CDR3 contains 14 residues. Trimming shortened V by 6 bases and J by 1 base, and 12 bases separated the two germline ends. The table lists this clone with a count of one.

Material for sequencing was peripheral blood. This rearrangement joins TRBV27 to TRBJ1-1, with D possibly being TRBD1 (5 bases). This TCR derives from a man between 18 and 29 years old with active or convalescent COVID-19. CDR3 sequence (DNA): TGTGCCAGCAGCTACGGGGGGGGGAACACTGAAGCTTTCTTT. Translated: CASSYGGGNTEAFF.